This T cell receptor beta chain was recorded in a study of blood T cell repertoires in COVID-19 (dated by TCRdb to the early 2020s). About the study as a whole: Samples from collaborators originated in the United States, Italy and Spain and spanned both the acute and convalescent phases of COVID-19. The material from the prospective study consisted of cDNA or gDNA derived from T cells, B-cell-depleted T cells, or PBMCs. A de-identified subject ID, COVID-19 status, age in years and sex were almost always included in the sample metadata. Subjects who had been exposed to COVID-19, were actively infected with it, or had recovered from it provided the deeply sampled blood TCRbeta repertoires that made up the dataset. Where HLA class I and class II types were available, the types were taken from metadata supplied by the sample provider, not from assay-based typing. The repertoires were released in a freely available public database intended as a resource for research on the immune response to SARS-CoV-2. The samples were drawn from two sources: the first 160 participants of the ongoing ImmuneRACE study, and fewer than 1,500 subjects contributed by 6 global collaborators. General study outcomes and caveats: The quantity of clinical and demographic metadata differed by source and by participant and was supplied without curation.

This clone was seen once. No antigen is known for it. Qualities for individual bases were not recorded, and no much larger clone is one base off. TCRbeta CDR3 regions were amplified from genomic DNA using the immunoSEQ Assay, a bias-controlled multiplex PCR. The study's own analysis went as follows. Nucleated cell counts per sample were estimated from amplification of reference gene primers within the assay. Sequence reads were collapsed and filtered to measure the absolute abundance of every unique TCRbeta CDR3 rearrangement. For each sample, productive Simpson clonality was calculated as the square root of Simpson's diversity index over productive rearrangements. The immuneACCESS repertoire file appears here via TCRdb, limited to in-frame rearrangements. These files lack a portion of the clones; in checked studies, under half of the deficit traces to unresolved V genes, and the cause of the others is not known. V and J calls and clone size are given by that table; D and trimming were obtained from the DNA. The sample table contains 200,000 to 300,000 clones; only one count was recorded for just under 90% of them. Clones ranked in the top ten supply approximately 3.3% of the sample.

In the germline V gene, CDR1 corresponds to KGHSH and CDR2 to LQKENI. Measured from the cysteine to the phenylalanine, the CDR3 is 16 residues long. The read is trimmed to its CDR3 DNA, 48 bases read in frame from base 1. Ends trimmed: V by 3 bases, J by 2 bases; bases unmatched to a gene: 7. Collaborating institutions collected whole blood in K2EDTA tubes following their own protocols. For TCRbeta analysis, collaborators shipped samples in one of three forms: frozen whole blood, isolated PBMCs, or DNA extracted from either of those sample types. This clonotype originated in a woman aged 40 to 55 with acute or convalescent COVID-19. Recombination connected TRBV18 to TRBJ1-5, and 7 bases in between align with TRBD1. Sequenced sample: peripheral blood. The nucleotides are TGTGCCAGCTCACCCCCCGACAGGGATGGCAATCAGCCCCAGCATTTT. It specifies CASSPPDRDGNQPQHF.